This TCR beta chain was recovered during a study of blood T cell repertoires in COVID-19. In the study overall: Samples of COVID-19 (acute and convalescent) were obtained from the United States, Italy and Spain. T cells, B-cell-depleted T cells, or PBMCs provided the cDNA or gDNA that served as material.

V lost 2 bases to trimming and J lost 8 bases, with 6 bases between them. Looked up from germline, CDR1 is DFQATT and CDR2 is SNEGSKA (reference sequence). The CDR3 covers 11 residues. Authors' methods: Nucleated cell counts were estimated from reference gene primer amplification. The protocol was immunoSEQ multiplex PCR, while the TCRdb copy is restricted to in-frame clones and leaves out a portion. The D gene and trimming were derived from the DNA, and the V and J assignments and clone size from that table. The sample includes 270,000 or so clones, 82% seen only once; the top ten take roughly 3%. As concerns this clone: The sample carries other DNA sequences with the same CDR3.

V is TRBV20-1 and J is TRBJ1-4; D might be TRBD1 (5 bases). Sequenced: peripheral blood. The receptor comes from a woman under 30 with acute or convalescent COVID-19. CDR3 sequence: CSARRGEKLFF. The CDR3 nucleotides are TGCAGTGCTAGAAGGGGCGAAAAACTGTTTTTT.